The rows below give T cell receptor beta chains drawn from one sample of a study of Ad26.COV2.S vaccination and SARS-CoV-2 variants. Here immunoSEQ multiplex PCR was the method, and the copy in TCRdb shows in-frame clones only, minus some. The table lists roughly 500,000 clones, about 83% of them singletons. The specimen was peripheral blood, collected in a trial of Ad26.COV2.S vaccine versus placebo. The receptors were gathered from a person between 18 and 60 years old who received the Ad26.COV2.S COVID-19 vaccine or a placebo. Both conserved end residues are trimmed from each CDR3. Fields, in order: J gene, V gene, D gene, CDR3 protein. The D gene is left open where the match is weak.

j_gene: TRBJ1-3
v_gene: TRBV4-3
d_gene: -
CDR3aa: ASSQVMTDTIY

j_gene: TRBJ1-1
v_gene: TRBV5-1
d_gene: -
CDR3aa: ASSLDQGGYTEAF

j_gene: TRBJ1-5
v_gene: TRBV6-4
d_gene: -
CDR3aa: ASSECRADSNQPQH

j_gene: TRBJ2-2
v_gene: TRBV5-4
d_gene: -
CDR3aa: ASSPRTGFTGELF

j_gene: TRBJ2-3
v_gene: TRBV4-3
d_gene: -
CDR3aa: ASSLNEGFSTDTQY

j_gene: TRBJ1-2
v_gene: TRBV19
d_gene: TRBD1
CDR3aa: ASSARQGWYGYT

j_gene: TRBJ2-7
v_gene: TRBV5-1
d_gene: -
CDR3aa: ASSLARSYEQY

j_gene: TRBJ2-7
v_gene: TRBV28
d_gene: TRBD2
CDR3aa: ASSGPSGLTYEQY

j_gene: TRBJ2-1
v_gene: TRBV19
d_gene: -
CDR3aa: ASSTSRANEQF

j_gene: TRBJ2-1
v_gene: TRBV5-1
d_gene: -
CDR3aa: ASSAIGGGPTNEQF

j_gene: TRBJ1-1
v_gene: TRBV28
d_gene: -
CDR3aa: ASSLIGRTNTEAF

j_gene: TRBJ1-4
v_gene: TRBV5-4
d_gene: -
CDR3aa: ASSSTLTTNEKLF

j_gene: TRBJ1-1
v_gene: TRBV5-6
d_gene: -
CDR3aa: ASRLRGTEAF

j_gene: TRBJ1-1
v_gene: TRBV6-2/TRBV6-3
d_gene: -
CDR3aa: ASSYSGRNTEAF

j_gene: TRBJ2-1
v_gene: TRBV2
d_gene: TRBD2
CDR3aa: ASSSFGLAGNEQF

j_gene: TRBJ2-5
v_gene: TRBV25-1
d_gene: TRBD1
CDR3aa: ASSGYRGWETQY